This T cell receptor beta chain was recovered during a study of human thymus T cells (dated by TCRdb to between 2020 and 2021). With respect to the entire study: The study characterized TCR alpha and beta repertoires from under 10 infant thymus samples and a few related peripheral blood samples. Donor ages ranged from about 7 to 244 days, and the cohort comprised more than 5 male and a couple of female infants. The full study reports these points: Thymus samples yielded on average around 800,000 unique TCRB clonotypes, compared with 80,000 to 85,000 from blood samples. According to the related research, thymic TCR repertoires were highly overlapping among unrelated individuals. V and J gene segment usage appeared biased in both thymic and peripheral blood repertoires.

On this clone: The target of this receptor is not known. Within one base of it there is no much larger clone, and no base qualities were kept.

The thymus tissue came from surgical resects taken out during corrective cardiac surgery. Donors were immunologically healthy infants undergoing open corrective cardiac surgery for congenital heart defects in Finland. Thymocytes were mechanically released from the tissue and were stored as pellets of about 9.5-33 million cells at -70 degrees C. A QIAsymphony instrument was used to extract genomic DNA from frozen cell pellets. The immunoSEQ multiplex PCR assay was used to amplify the TCRB and TCRAD loci from a standardized quantity of quality-controlled genomic DNA. Amplicons spanned the V(D)J region at a length sufficient to cover the CDR3 and identify V and J genes. Amplicon sequencing was performed on an Illumina platform through the commercial immunoSEQ service. The original pipeline was this. Corrections for primer bias and sequencing errors followed previously described methods, while TCRAD and TCRB definitions were based on the IMGT database. Analysis of the repertoires was done with immunoSEQ Analyzer 3.0 and VDJTools and included basic statistics, V/J segment usage, diversity estimates, rarefaction and pairwise overlap. Diversity was estimated with Chao1, ChaoE, Efron-Thisted, Shannon and inverse Simpson indices, and also on datasets down-sampled to the smallest sample. Repertoire overlap was determined by strict matching of CDR3 nucleotide sequence, V gene and J gene, and Jaccard-based multidimensional scaling clustering was applied. Not all clones reach the TCRdb copy of this immuneACCESS table, which keeps in-frame sequences only. Checked studies attribute under half of the gap to unresolved V genes and leave the rest unexplained. V, J and clone size derive from that table, while D and trimming were established from the DNA sequence. The sample table lists 78,000 or so clones, roughly 96% of them with a count of one. The ten largest account for under 0.035% of the sample.

The sequenced sample consisted of thymus tissue. The TCR sequence derives from a boy younger than two with a congenital heart defect but otherwise immunologically healthy.

CDR3 protein: CASSKPSVNEKLFF. The sequence in DNA is TGTGCCAGTAGTAAACCCAGCGTGAATGAAAAACTGTTTTTT. Recombination joined TRBV19 with TRBJ1-4, with no confident D gene call. V is reduced by 4 bases and J by 5 bases, leaving a spacing of 11 bases between them. The germline V gene (reference sequence) specifies LNHDA as CDR1 and SQIVND as CDR2. The CDR3 holds 14 amino acids from the cysteine to the phenylalanine. The only DNA kept is the CDR3, 42 bases in frame from the first base.